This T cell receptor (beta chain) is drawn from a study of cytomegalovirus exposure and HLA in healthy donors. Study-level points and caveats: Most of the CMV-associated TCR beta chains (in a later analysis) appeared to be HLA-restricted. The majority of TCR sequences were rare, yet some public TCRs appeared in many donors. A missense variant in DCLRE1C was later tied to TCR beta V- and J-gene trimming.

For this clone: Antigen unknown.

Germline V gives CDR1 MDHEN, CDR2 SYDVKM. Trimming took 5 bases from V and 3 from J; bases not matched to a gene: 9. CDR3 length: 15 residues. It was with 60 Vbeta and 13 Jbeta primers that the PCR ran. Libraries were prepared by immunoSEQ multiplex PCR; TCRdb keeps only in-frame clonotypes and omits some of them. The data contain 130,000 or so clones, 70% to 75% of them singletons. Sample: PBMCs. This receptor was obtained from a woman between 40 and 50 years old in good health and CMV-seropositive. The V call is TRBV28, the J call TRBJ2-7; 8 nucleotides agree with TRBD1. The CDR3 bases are TGTGCCAGCAGTGCTTCTGGGACAGGAATCTACGAGCAGTACTTC. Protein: CASSASGTGIYEQYF.